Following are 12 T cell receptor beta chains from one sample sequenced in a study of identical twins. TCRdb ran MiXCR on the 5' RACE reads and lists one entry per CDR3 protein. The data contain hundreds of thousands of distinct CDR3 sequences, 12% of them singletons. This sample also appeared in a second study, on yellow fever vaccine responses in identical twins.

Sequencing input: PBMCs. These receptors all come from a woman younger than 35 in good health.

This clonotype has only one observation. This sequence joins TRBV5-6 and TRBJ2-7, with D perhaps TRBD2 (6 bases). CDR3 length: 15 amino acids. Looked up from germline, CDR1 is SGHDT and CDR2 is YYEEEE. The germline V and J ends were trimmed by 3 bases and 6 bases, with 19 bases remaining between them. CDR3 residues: CASSWGFLTSSEQYF. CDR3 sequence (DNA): TGTGCCAGCAGCTGGGGGTTCCTGACTAGTAGCGAGCAGTACTTC.

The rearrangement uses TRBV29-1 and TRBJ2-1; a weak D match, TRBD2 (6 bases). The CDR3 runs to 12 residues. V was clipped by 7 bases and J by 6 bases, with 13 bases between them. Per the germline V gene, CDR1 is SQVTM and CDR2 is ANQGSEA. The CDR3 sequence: CSAEGQGNEQFF. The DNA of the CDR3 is TGCAGCGCGGAGGGGCAGGGCAATGAGCAGTTCTTC.

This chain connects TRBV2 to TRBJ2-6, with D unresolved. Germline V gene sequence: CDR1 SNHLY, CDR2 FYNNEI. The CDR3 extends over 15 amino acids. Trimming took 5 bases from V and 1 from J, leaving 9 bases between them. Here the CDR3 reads CASSRYLSGANVLTF. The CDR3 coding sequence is TGTGCCAGCAGTCGCTACCTTTCTGGGGCCAACGTCCTGACTTTC.

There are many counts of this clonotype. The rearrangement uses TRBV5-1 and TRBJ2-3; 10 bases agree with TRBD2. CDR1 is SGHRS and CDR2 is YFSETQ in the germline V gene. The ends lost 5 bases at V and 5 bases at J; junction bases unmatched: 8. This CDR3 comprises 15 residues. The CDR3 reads CASRPSGGREDTQYF. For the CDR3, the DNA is TGCGCCAGCAGGCCTAGCGGGGGCAGGGAAGATACGCAGTATTTT. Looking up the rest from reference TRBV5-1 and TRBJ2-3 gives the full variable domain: KAGVTQTPRYLIKTRGQQVTLSCSPISGHRSVSWYQQTPGQGLQFLFEYFSETQRNKGNFPGRFSGRQFSNSRSEMNVSTLELGDSALYLCASRPSGGREDTQYFGPGTRLTVL.

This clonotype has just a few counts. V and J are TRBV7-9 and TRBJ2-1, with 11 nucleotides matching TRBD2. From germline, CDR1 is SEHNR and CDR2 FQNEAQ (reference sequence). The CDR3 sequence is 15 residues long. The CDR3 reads CGSGLAGYSYNEQFF. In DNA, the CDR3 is TGTGGATCAGGACTAGCGGGCTATTCCTACAATGAGCAGTTCTTC.

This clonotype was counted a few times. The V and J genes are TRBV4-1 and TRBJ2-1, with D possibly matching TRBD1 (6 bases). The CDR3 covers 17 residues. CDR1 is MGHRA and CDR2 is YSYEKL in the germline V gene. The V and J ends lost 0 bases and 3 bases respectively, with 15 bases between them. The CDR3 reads CASSQDHNRGFYNEQFF. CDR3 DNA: TGCGCCAGCAGCCAAGACCATAATAGGGGGTTCTACAATGAGCAGTTCTTC.

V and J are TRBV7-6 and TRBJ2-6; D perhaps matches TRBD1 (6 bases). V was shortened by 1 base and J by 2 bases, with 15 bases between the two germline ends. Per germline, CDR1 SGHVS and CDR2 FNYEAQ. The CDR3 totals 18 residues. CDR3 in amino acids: CASSLGQGLSTGANVLTF. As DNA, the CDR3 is TGTGCCAGCAGCTTAGGGCAGGGGTTATCCACTGGGGCCAACGTCCTGACTTTC.

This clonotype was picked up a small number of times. The CDR3 DNA reads TGTGCCAGCAGTTTATCCCAGGCCTGGTCAGGGTGGACCCAGTACTTC. Its protein is CASSLSQAWSGWTQYF. The genes are TRBV27 and TRBJ2-5; D might be TRBD1 (5 bases). Per germline, CDR1 MNHEY and CDR2 SMNVEV (reference sequence). The CDR3 has 16 residues. The ends were cut back, 0 bases at V and 7 bases at J, with 18 bases in the middle.

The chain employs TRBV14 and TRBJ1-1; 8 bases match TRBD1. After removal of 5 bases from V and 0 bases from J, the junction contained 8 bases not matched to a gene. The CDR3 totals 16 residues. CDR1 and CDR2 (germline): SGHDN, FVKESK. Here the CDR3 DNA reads TGTGCCAGCAGCGGACAGGGTTTCCTAGTGAACACTGAAGCTTTCTTT. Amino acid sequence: CASSGQGFLVNTEAFF.

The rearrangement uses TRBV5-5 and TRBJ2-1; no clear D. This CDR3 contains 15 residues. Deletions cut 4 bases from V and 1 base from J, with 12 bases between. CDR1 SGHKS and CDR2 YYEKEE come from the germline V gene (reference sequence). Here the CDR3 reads CASSDGADSYNEQFF. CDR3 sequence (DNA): TGTGCCAGCAGCGATGGAGCTGATTCCTACAATGAGCAGTTCTTC.

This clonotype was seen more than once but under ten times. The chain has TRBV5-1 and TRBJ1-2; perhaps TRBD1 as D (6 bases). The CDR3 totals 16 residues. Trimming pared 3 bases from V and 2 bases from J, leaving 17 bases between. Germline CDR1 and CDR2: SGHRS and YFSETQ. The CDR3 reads CASSSSGGSGNYGYTF. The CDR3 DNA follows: TGCGCCAGCAGCTCGAGCGGGGGCTCGGGGAACTATGGCTACACCTTC.

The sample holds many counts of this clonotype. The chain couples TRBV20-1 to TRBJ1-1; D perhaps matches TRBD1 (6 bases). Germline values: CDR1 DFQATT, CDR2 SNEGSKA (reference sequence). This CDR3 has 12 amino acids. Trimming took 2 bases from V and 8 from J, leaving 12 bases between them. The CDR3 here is CSARFQGLEAFF. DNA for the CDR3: TGCAGTGCTAGATTCCAGGGGTTAGAAGCTTTCTTT.